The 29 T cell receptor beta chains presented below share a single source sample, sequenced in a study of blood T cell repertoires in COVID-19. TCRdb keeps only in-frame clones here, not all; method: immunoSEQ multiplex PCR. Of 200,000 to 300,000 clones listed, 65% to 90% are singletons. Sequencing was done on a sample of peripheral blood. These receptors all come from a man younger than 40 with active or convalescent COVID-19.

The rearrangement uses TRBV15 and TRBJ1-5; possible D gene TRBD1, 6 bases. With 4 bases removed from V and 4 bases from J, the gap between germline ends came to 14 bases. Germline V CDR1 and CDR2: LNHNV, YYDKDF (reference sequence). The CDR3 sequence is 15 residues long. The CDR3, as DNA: TGTGCCACCAGCATGTCGGACAGACTTAATCAGCCCCAGCATTTT. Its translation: CATSMSDRLNQPQHF.

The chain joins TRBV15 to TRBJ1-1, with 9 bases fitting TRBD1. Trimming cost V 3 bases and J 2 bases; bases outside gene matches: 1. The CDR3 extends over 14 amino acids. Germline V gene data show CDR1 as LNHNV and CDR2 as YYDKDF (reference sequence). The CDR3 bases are TGTGCCACCAGCAGGGGACAGGGTAACACTGAAGCTTTCTTT. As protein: CATSRGQGNTEAFF.

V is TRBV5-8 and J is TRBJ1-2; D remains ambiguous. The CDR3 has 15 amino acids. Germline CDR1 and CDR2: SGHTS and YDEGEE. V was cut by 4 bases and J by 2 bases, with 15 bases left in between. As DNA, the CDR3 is TGTGCCAGCAGCCAAAAGGGCCGGGGAAACTATGGCTACACCTTC. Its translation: CASSQKGRGNYGYTF.

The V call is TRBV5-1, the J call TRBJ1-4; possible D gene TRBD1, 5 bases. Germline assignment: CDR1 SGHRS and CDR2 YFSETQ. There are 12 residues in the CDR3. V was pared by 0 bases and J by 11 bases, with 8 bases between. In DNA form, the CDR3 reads TGCGCCAGCAGCTTGGACCAGGGTAAACTGTTTTTT. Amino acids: CASSLDQGKLFF.

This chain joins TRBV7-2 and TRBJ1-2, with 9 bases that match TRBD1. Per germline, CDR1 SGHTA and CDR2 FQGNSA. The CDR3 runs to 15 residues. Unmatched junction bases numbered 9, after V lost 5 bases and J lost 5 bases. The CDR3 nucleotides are TGTGCCAGCAGCCCCTCCGCCGGGACAGGGTATGGCTACACCTTC. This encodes CASSPSAGTGYGYTF. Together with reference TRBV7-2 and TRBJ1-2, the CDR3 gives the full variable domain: GAGVSQSPSNKVTEKGKDVELRCDPISGHTALYWYRQSLGQGLEFLIYFQGNSAPDKSGLPSDRFSAERTGGSVSTLTIQRTQQEDSAVYLCASSPSAGTGYGYTFGSGTRLTVV.

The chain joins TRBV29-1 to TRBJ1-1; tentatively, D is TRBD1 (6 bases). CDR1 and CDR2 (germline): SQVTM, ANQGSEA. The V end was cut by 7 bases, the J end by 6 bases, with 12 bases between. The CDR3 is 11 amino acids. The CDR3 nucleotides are TGCAGCGGCCGGACAGTTTCTGAAGCTTTCTTT. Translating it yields CSGRTVSEAFF.

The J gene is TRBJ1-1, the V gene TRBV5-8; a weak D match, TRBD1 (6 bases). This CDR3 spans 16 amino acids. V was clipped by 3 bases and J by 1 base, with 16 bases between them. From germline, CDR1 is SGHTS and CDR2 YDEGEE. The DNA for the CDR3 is TGTGCCAGCAGCTCGGCGCTAGGGGGGGGGAACACTGAAGCTTTCTTT. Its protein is CASSSALGGGNTEAFF.

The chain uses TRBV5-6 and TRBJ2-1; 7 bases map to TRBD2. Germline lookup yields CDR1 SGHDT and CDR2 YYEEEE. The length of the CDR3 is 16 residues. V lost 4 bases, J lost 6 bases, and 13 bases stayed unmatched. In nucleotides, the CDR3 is TGTGCCAGCAGCCCGAGGGCTAGCGGAGTACGCAATGAGCAGTTCTTC. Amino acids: CASSPRASGVRNEQFF.

DNA for the CDR3: TGTGCAAGTCGCCACCGGGACAGGGGGCGCGGGCAGTACTTC. Protein: CASRHRDRGRGQYF. This chain connects TRBV12-2 to TRBJ2-7; the DNA was not used to check the table's D call, TRBD1. TRBV12-2 is an annotated pseudogene. The CDR3 spans 14 residues.

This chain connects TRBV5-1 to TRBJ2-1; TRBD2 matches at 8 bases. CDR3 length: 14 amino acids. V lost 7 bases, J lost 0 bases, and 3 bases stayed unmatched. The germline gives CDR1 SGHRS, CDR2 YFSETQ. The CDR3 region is CASERGNSYNEQFF. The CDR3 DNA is TGCGCCAGCGAGCGGGGGAACTCCTACAATGAGCAGTTCTTC. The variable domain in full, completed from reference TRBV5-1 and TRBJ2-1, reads KAGVTQTPRYLIKTRGQQVTLSCSPISGHRSVSWYQQTPGQGLQFLFEYFSETQRNKGNFPGRFSGRQFSNSRSEMNVSTLELGDSALYLCASERGNSYNEQFFGPGTRLTVL.

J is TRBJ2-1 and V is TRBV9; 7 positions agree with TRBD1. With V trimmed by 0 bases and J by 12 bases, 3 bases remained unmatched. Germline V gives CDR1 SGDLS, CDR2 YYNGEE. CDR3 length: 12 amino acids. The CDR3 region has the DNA TGTGCCAGCAGCGTAGAGGGGGCTATGCAGTTCTTC. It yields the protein CASSVEGAMQFF.

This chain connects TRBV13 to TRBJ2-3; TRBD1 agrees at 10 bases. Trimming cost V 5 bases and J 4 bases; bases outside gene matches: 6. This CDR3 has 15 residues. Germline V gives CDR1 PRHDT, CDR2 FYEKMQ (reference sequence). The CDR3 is CASSIRQGAPDTQYF. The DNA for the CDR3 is TGTGCCAGCAGCATAAGACAGGGGGCACCAGATACGCAGTATTTT.

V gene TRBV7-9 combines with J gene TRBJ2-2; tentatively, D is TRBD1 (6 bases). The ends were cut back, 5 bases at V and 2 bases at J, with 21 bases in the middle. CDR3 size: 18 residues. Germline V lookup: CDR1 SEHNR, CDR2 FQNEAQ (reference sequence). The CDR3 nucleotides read TGTGCCAGCAGCGCGACCCAACTGACAGGCGGAAACACCGGGGAGCTGTTTTTT. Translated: CASSATQLTGGNTGELFF. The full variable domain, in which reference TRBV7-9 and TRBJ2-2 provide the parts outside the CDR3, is DTGVSQNPRHKITKRGQNVTFRCDPISEHNRLYWYRQTLGQGPEFLTYFQNEAQLEKSRLLSDRFSAERPKGSFSTLEIQRTEQGDSAMYLCASSATQLTGGNTGELFFGEGSRLTVL.

The CDR3 DNA follows: TGTGCCAGCAGTGCCCAAACTAGCGGGGGGGCAGCAGATACGCAGTATTTT. It translates to CASSAQTSGGAADTQYF. V gene TRBV6-1 combines with J gene TRBJ2-3; TRBD2 matches at 13 bases. CDR3 length equals 17 residues. Germline V gene sequence: CDR1 MNHNS, CDR2 SASEGT. The ends lost 4 bases at V and 4 bases at J; junction bases unmatched: 8.

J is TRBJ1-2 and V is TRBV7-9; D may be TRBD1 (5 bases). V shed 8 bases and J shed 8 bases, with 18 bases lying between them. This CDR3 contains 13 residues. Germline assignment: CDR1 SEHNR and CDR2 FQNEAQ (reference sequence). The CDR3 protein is CASSRMQGIGYTF. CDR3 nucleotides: TGTGCCAGCTCCCGGATGCAGGGTATCGGCTACACCTTC.

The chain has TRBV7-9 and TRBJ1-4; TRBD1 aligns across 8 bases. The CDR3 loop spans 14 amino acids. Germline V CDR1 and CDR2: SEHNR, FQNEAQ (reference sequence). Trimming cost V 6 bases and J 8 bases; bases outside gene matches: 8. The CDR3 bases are TGTGCCAGCAGTTACGGACAGGGTCCGGAAAAACTGTTTTTT. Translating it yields CASSYGQGPEKLFF.

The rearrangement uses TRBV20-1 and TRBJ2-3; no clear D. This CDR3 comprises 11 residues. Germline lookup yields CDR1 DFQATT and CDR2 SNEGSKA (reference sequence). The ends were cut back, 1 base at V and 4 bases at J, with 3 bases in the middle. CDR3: CSARAADTQYF. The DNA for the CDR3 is TGCAGTGCTAGAGCGGCAGATACGCAGTATTTT.

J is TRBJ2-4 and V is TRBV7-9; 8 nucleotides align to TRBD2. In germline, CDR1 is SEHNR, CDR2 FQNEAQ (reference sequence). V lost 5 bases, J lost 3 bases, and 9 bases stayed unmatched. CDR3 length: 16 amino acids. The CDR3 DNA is TGTGCCAGCAGCGCCCCGGGGGGGCTGGGCAAAAACATTCAGTACTTC. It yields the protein CASSAPGGLGKNIQYF.

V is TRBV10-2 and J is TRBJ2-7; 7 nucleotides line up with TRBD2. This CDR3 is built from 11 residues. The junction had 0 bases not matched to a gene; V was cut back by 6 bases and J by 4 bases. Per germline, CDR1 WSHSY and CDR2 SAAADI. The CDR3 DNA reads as TGCGCCAGCAGCGGGGGGTACGAGCAGTACTTC. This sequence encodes CASSGGYEQYF.

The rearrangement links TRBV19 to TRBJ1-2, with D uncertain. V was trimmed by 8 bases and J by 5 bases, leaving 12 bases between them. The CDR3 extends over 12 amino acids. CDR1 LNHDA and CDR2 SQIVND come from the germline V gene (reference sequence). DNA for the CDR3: TGTGCCAGTTCCTATTCCTCATATGGCTACACCTTC. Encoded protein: CASSYSSYGYTF.

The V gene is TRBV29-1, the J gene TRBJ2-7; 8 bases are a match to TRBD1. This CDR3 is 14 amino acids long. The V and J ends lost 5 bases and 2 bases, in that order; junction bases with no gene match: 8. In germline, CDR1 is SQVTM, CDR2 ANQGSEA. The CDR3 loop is CSVRDRGLPYEQYF. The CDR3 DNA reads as TGCAGCGTTAGAGACAGGGGTCTGCCCTACGAGCAGTACTTC.

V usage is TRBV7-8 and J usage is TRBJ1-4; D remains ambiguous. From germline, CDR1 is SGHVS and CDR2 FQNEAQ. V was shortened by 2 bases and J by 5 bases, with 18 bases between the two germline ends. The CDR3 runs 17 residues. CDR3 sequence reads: CASSLTTEKIGNEKLFF. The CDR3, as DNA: TGTGCCAGCAGCTTAACAACAGAAAAAATAGGAAATGAAAAACTGTTTTTT.

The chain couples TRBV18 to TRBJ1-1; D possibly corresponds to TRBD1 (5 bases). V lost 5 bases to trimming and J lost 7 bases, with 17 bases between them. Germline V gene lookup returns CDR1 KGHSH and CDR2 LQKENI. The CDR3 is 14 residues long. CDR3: CASSSQWGVNEAFF. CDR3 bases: TGTGCCAGCTCATCGCAATGGGGCGTAAATGAAGCTTTCTTT.

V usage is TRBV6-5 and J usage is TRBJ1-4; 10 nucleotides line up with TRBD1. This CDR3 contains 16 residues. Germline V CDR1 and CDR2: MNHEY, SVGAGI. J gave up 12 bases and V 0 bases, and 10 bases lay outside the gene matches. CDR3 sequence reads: CASSYSIGQGVLELFF. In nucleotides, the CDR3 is TGTGCCAGCAGTTACTCGATCGGACAGGGGGTTCTTGAACTGTTTTTT.

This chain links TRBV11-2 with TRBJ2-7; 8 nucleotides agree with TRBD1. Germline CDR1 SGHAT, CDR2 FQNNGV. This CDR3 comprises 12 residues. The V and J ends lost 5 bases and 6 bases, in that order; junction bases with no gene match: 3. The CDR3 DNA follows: TGTGCCAGCAGCCGGACAGGGACCGAGCAGTACTTC. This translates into CASSRTGTEQYF.

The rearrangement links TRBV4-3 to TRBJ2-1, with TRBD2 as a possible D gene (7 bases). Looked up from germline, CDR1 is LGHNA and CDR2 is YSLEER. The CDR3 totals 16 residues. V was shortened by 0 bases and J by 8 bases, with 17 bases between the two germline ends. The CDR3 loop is CASSQEMRTGGHEQFF. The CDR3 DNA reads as TGCGCCAGCAGCCAAGAAATGAGGACCGGGGGGCATGAGCAGTTCTTC.

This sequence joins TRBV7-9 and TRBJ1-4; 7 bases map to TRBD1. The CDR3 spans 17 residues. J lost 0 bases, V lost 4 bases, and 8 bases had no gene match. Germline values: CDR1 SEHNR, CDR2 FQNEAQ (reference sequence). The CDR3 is CASSSPGQSATNEKLFF. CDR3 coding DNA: TGTGCCAGCAGCTCCCCGGGACAGAGTGCAACTAATGAAAAACTGTTTTTT.

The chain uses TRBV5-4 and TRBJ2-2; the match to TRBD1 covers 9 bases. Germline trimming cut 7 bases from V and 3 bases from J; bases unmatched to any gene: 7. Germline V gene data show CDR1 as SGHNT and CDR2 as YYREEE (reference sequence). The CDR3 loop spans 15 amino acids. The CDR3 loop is CASGPGQGYTGELFF. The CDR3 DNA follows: TGTGCCAGCGGCCCGGGACAGGGATACACCGGGGAGCTGTTTTTT.

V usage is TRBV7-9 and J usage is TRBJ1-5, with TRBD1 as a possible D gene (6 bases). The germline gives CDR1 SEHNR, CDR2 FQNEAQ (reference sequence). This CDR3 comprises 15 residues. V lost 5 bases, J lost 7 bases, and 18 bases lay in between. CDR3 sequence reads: CASSSRDTQGQPQHF. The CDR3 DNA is TGTGCCAGCAGCAGCCGGGACACCCAGGGACAGCCCCAGCATTTT. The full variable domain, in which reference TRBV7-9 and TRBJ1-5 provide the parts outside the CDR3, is DTGVSQNPRHKITKRGQNVTFRCDPISEHNRLYWYRQTLGQGPEFLTYFQNEAQLEKSRLLSDRFSAERPKGSFSTLEIQRTEQGDSAMYLCASSSRDTQGQPQHFGDGTRLSIL.